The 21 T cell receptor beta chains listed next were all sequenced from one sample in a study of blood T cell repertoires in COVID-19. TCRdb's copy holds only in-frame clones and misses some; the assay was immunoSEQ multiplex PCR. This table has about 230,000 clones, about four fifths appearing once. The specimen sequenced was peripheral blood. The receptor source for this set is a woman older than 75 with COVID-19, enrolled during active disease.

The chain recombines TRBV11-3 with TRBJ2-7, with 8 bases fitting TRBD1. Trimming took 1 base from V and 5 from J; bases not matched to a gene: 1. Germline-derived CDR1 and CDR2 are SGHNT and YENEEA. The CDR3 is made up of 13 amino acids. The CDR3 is CASSLGDRHEQYF. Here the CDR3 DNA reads TGTGCCAGCAGCTTAGGGGACAGGCACGAGCAGTACTTC.

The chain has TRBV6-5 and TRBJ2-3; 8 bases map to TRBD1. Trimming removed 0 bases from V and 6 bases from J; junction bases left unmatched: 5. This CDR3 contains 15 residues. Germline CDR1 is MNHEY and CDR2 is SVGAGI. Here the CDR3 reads CASSYSTGVGDTQYF. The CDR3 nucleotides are TGTGCCAGCAGTTACTCGACAGGGGTTGGGGATACGCAGTATTTT.

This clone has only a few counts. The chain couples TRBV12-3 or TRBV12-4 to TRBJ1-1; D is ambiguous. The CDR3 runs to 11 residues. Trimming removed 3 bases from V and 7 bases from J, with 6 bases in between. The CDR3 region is CASSFSGEAFF. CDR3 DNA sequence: TGTGCCAGCAGTTTTTCGGGTGAAGCTTTCTTT.

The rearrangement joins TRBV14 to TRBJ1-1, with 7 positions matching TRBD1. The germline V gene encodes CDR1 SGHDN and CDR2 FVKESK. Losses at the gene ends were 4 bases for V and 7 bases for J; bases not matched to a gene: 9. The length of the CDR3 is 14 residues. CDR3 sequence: CASSPTGWGNEAFF. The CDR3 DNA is TGTGCCAGCAGCCCGACAGGGTGGGGGAATGAAGCTTTCTTT. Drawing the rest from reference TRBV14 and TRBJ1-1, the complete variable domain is EAGVTQFPSHSVIEKGQTVTLRCDPISGHDNLYWYRRVMGKEIKFLLHFVKESKQDESGMPNNRFLAERTGGTYSTLKVQPAELEDSGVYFCASSPTGWGNEAFFGQGTRLTVV.

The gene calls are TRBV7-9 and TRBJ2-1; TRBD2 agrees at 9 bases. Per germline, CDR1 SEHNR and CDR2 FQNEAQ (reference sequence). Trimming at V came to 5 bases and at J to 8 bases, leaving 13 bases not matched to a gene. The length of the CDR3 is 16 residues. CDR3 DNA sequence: TGTGCCAGCAGCCCTAGACGGGCGGGAGGGACCGATGAGCAGTTCTTC. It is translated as CASSPRRAGGTDEQFF.

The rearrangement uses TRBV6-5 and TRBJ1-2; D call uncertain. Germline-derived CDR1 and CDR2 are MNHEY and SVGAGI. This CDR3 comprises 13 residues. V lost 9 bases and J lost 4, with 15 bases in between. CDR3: CASSGEGGYGYTF. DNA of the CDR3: TGTGCCAGTTCAGGAGAGGGAGGCTATGGCTACACCTTC.

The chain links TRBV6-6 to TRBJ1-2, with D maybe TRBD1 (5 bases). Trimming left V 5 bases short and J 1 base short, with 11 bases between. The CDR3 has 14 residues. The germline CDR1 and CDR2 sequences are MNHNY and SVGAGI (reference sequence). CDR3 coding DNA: TGTGCCAGCAGTCCAGGGTTGAATAACTATGGCTACACCTTC. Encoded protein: CASSPGLNNYGYTF.

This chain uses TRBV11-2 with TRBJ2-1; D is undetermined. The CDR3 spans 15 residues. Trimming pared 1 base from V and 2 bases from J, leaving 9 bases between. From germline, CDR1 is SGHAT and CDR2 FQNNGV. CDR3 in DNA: TGTGCCAGCAGCTTAGCTGCGGCCCCCTACAATGAGCAGTTCTTC. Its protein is CASSLAAAPYNEQFF. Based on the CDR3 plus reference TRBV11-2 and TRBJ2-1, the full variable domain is EAGVAQSPRYKIIEKRQSVAFWCNPISGHATLYWYQQILGQGPKLLIQFQNNGVVDDSQLPKDRFSAERLKGVDSTLKIQPAKLEDSAVYLCASSLAAAPYNEQFFGPGTRLTVL.

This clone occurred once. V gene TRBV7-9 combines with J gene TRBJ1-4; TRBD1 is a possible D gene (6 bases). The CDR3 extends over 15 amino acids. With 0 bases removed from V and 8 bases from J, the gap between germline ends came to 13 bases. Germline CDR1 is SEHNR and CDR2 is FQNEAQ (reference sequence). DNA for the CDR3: TGTGCCAGCAGCTTAGCACACAGGGAGAAGGAAAAACTGTTTTTT. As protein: CASSLAHREKEKLFF.

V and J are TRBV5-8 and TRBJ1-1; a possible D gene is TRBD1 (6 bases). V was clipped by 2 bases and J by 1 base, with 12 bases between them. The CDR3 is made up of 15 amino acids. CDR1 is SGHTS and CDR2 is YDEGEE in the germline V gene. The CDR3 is CASSLKNRANTEAFF. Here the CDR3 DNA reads TGTGCCAGCAGCTTAAAGAACAGGGCGAACACTGAAGCTTTCTTT.

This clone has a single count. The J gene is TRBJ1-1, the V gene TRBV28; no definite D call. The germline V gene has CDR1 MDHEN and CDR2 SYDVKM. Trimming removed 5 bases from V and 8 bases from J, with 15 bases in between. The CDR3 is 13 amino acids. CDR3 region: CASSNVRVSEAFF. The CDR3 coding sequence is TGTGCCAGCAGTAACGTACGGGTCTCCGAAGCTTTCTTT. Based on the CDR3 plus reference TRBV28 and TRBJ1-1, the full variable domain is DVKVTQSSRYLVKRTGEKVFLECVQDMDHENMFWYRQDPGLGLRLIYFSYDVKMKEKGDIPEGYSVSREKKERFSLILESASTNQTSMYLCASSNVRVSEAFFGQGTRLTVV.

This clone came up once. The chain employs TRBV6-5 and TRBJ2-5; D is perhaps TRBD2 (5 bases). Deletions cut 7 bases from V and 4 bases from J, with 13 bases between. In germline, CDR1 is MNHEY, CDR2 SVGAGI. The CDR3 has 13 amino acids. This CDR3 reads CASTRGQGETQYF. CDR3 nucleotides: TGTGCCAGCACCCGAGGGCAAGGAGAGACCCAGTACTTC.

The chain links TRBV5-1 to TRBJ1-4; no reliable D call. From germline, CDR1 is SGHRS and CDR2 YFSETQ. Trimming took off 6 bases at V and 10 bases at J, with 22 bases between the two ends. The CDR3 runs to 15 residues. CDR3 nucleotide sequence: TGCGCCAGCACCCCCGCGGCGGGTCCCATGGCAAAACTGTTTTTT. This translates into CASTPAAGPMAKLFF.

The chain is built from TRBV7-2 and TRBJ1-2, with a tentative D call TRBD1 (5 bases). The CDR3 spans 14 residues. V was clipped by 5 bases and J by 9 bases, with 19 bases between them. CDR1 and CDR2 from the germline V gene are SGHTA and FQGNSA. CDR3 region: CASSPRESGNRYTF. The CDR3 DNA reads TGTGCCAGCAGCCCCAGGGAATCGGGTAATCGCTACACCTTC.

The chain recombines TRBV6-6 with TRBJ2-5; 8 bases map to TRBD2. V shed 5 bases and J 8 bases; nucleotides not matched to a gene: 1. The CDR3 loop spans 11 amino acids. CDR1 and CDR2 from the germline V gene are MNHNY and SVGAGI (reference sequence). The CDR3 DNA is TGTGCCAGCAGTGTAGCGGGAACCCAGTACTTC. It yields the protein CASSVAGTQYF.

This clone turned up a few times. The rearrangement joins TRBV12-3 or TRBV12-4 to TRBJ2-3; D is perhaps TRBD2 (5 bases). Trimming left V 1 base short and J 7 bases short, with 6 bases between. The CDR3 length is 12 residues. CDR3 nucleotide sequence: TGTGCCAGCAGTTTAGGGAGGAATACGCAGTATTTT. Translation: CASSLGRNTQYF.

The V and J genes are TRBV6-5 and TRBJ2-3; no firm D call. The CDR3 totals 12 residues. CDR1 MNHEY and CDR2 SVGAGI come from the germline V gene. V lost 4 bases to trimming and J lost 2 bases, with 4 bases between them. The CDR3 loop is CASSSYTDTQYF. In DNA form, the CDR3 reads TGTGCCAGCAGTTCCTACACAGATACGCAGTATTTT.

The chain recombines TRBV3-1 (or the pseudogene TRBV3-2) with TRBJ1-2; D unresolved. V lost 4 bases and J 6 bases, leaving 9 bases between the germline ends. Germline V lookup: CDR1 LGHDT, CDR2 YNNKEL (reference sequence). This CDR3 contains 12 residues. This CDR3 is CASSPARNGYTF. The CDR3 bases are TGTGCCAGCAGCCCCGCCAGGAATGGCTACACCTTC.

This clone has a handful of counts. The CDR3 sequence is CASALQGVNYGYTF. The CDR3 DNA reads as TGTGCCAGCGCGCTTCAAGGGGTTAACTATGGCTACACCTTC. This chain joins TRBV2 and TRBJ1-2, with D tentatively TRBD1 (5 bases). Germline values: CDR1 SNHLY, CDR2 FYNNEI. Trimming took off 8 bases at V and 1 base at J, with 14 bases between the two ends. The CDR3 loop spans 14 amino acids.

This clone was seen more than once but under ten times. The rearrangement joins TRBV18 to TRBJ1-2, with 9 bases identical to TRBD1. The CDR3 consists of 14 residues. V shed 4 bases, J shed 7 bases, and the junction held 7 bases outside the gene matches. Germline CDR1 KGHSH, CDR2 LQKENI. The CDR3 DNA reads TGTGCCAGCTCACTGGGGACAGGGATGTCTGGCTACACCTTC. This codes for CASSLGTGMSGYTF.

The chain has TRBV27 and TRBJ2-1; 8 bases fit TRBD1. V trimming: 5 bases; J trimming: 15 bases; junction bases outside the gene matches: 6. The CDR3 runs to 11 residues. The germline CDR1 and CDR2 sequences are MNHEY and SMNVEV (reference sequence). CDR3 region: CASSKGQARFF. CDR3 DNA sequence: TGTGCCAGCAGTAAGGGACAGGCGCGGTTCTTC.